This TCR beta chain was sequenced in a study of shared clonotypes between healthy human individuals. Germline lookup yields CDR1 MNHEY and CDR2 SMNVEV (reference sequence). Trimming took off 3 bases at V and 4 bases at J, with 4 bases between the two ends. CDR3 length: 12 amino acids. The repertoire was sequenced with immunoSEQ multiplex PCR; TCRdb's copy has only in-frame clones and lacks some. The sample lists fewer than 600,000 clones; around three quarters were seen once. The chain employs TRBV27 and TRBJ1-5; D is undetermined. This TCR was recovered from a woman between 35 and 50 years old in good health. Some clones in this sample may be carry-over from other donors' samples. The sequencing input was PBMCs. This CDR3 reads CASSFLNQPQHF. CDR3 nucleotide sequence: TGTGCCAGCAGTTTCCTTAATCAGCCCCAGCATTTT.